The 23 T cell receptor beta chains given below trace back to one sample, sequenced in a study of cytomegalovirus exposure and HLA in healthy donors (dated 2017 in TCRdb). The library relied on the immunoSEQ multiplex PCR assay. A mixture of 60 forward primers for TCR Vbeta segments and 13 reverse primers for TCR Jbeta segments was used in the multiplex PCR. This immuneACCESS table, as held by TCRdb, lists in-frame sequences with V and J called but not all clones. Of the missing ones, under half trace to an unresolved V gene in checked studies; the others have no known cause. Here the sample has approximately 140,000 clones; 80% to 90% occur a single time. About 2.5% of the sample goes to the ten largest clones. Sequencing was performed on PBMCs. All receptors come from a man aged 45 to 65 in good health and CMV-seronegative.

J is TRBJ2-5 and V is TRBV5-4; tentatively, D is TRBD2 (5 bases). The CDR3 covers 13 residues. Looked up from germline, CDR1 is SGHNT and CDR2 is YYREEE (reference sequence). V dropped 4 bases and J dropped 5 bases, with 12 bases sitting between them. The CDR3 protein is CASSPGYEETQYF. The CDR3 region has the DNA TGTGCCAGCAGCCCGGGGTATGAGGAGACCCAGTACTTC. The full variable domain, in which reference TRBV5-4 and TRBJ2-5 provide the parts outside the CDR3, is ETGVTQSPTHLIKTRGQQVTLRCSSQSGHNTVSWYQQALGQGPQFIFQYYREEENGRGNFPPRFSGLQFPNYSSELNVNALELDDSALYLCASSPGYEETQYFGPGTRLLVL.

The rearrangement uses TRBV13 and TRBJ2-5, with TRBD2 identical over 8 bases. Germline V gene data show CDR1 as PRHDT and CDR2 as FYEKMQ (reference sequence). The CDR3 extends over 16 amino acids. V dropped 1 base and J dropped 3; count of bases not matched to a gene: 7. The DNA of the CDR3 is TGTGCCAGCAGCTTAGAGTCCGGGCGGGAGGAAGAGACCCAGTACTTC. Encoded protein: CASSLESGREEETQYF.

This clone occurred a few times. V usage is TRBV15 and J usage is TRBJ2-3; TRBD1 is a possible D gene (6 bases). The CDR3 length is 14 residues. CDR1 LNHNV and CDR2 YYDKDF come from the germline V gene (reference sequence). Trimming removed 6 bases at V and 2 bases at J, with 12 bases between. CDR3 protein: CATRADSNTDTQYF. Here the CDR3 DNA reads TGTGCCACCAGGGCGGACAGTAACACAGATACGCAGTATTTT.

The chain joins TRBV5-1 to TRBJ2-7; 9 bases fit TRBD1. Germline CDR1 is SGHRS and CDR2 is YFSETQ. This CDR3 is 12 amino acids long. V was clipped by 0 bases and J by 9 bases; unmatched bases: 1. For the CDR3, the DNA is TGCGCCAGCAGCTTGGACAGGGGGCGGCAGTACTTC. Translating gives CASSLDRGRQYF.

The chain joins TRBV5-1 to TRBJ1-2; maybe TRBD1 (5 bases). The V and J ends lost 1 base and 8 bases respectively, with 24 bases between them. Per the germline V gene, CDR1 is SGHRS and CDR2 is YFSETQ. The CDR3 spans 17 residues. CDR3 sequence reads: CASSLLRPVSREDGYTF. The CDR3 nucleotides are TGCGCCAGCAGCTTGTTACGTCCCGTGTCCAGGGAGGACGGCTACACCTTC.

The chain is built from TRBV6-5 and TRBJ2-3; TRBD2 might be the D (7 bases). V lost 0 bases to trimming and J lost 5 bases, with 15 bases between them. In germline, CDR1 is MNHEY, CDR2 SVGAGI. This CDR3 is 16 amino acids long. The CDR3: CASSYSIRGAVDTQYF. CDR3 nucleotide sequence: TGTGCCAGCAGTTACTCGATCCGGGGGGCCGTAGATACGCAGTATTTT.

This chain connects TRBV6-1 to TRBJ2-7, with 10 bases that match TRBD1. CDR1 and CDR2 (germline): MNHNS, SASEGT. CDR3 size: 19 residues. V shed 3 bases, J shed 5 bases, and the junction held 19 bases outside the gene matches. This CDR3 reads CASSDGLKDLWDRGHEQYF. DNA of the CDR3: TGTGCCAGCAGTGACGGACTAAAGGACTTATGGGACAGGGGTCACGAGCAGTACTTC.

J is TRBJ2-5 and V is TRBV4-1; a weak D match, TRBD2 (5 bases). Trimming pared 1 base from V and 2 bases from J, leaving 11 bases between. Germline assignment: CDR1 MGHRA and CDR2 YSYEKL. This CDR3 has 15 amino acids. The CDR3: CASSQGPGIQETQYF. CDR3 DNA: TGCGCCAGCAGCCAAGGTCCGGGGATACAAGAGACCCAGTACTTC.

The genes are TRBV5-3 and TRBJ2-1, with D unclear. TRBV5-3 has ORF status, its function being uncertain. Trimming took off 4 bases at V and 8 bases at J, with 19 bases between the two ends. The CDR3 spans 15 residues. The CDR3 DNA reads TGTGCCAGAAGCATGCCTCGACTCGACGCCGATGAGCAGTTCTTC. Translating it yields CARSMPRLDADEQFF.

This clone occurred a few times. This chain joins TRBV5-6 and TRBJ1-6; D gene uncertain. V lost 2 bases and J lost 0, with 6 bases in between. Germline CDR1 is SGHDT and CDR2 is YYEEEE. This CDR3 comprises 15 residues. CDR3 residues: CASSFRGSYNSPLHF. The CDR3 DNA sequence: TGTGCCAGCAGCTTCCGGGGCTCCTATAATTCACCCCTCCACTTT.

This chain uses TRBV6-1 with TRBJ1-2, with TRBD1 matching over 10 bases. Per the germline V gene, CDR1 is MNHNS and CDR2 is SASEGT. The V segment lost 6 bases and the J segment 2 bases; nucleotides outside the gene matches: 6. The CDR3 spans 15 residues. The chain's CDR3 is CASRGPGQGNYGYTF. The CDR3 DNA sequence: TGTGCCAGCAGGGGACCGGGACAGGGGAACTATGGCTACACCTTC.

This rearrangement joins TRBV19 to TRBJ1-6, with D possibly matching TRBD1 (5 bases). V lost 4 bases and J lost 8, with 12 bases in between. Germline CDR1 LNHDA, CDR2 SQIVND (reference sequence). CDR3 length equals 14 residues. CDR3 nucleotides: TGTGCCAGTAGTACAACAGGTGAGGATTCACCCCTCCACTTT. Its protein is CASSTTGEDSPLHF.

The chain joins TRBV5-8 to TRBJ1-2; D is uncertain. V lost 4 bases and J 1 base, leaving 8 bases between the germline ends. Per the germline V gene, CDR1 is SGHTS and CDR2 is YDEGEE. The CDR3 contains 13 residues. The CDR3 region has the DNA TGTGCCAGCAGCCATGACATTAACTATGGCTACACCTTC. Translation: CASSHDINYGYTF.

V usage is TRBV2 and J usage is TRBJ1-2, with unresolved D. This CDR3 has 16 residues. The germline V gene has CDR1 SNHLY and CDR2 FYNNEI. Deletions cut 3 bases from V and 5 bases from J, with 19 bases between. CDR3 nucleotides: TGTGCCAGCAGTGATGTGGGCGGGGTCATACGGTATGGCTACACCTTC. Translating gives CASSDVGGVIRYGYTF.

The CDR3 reads CASSSQGEDEQYF. The CDR3 DNA sequence: TGCGCCAGCAGCTCGCAGGGTGAGGACGAGCAGTACTTC. The J gene is TRBJ2-7, the V gene TRBV5-1, with D maybe TRBD1 (5 bases). The V gene's germline CDR1 is SGHRS and CDR2 YFSETQ. The CDR3 is made up of 13 amino acids. Trimming pared 3 bases from V and 5 bases from J, leaving 12 bases between.

The chain employs TRBV4-2 and TRBJ2-1; unclear D gene. Germline CDR1 reads LGHNA; CDR2 reads YNFKEQ. The CDR3 totals 13 residues. V shed 1 base and J shed 8 bases, with 9 bases lying between them. For the CDR3, the DNA is TGTGCCAGCAGCCAAGGACCCAGGCATGAGCAGTTCTTC. Translating gives CASSQGPRHEQFF.

V is TRBV6-5 and J is TRBJ2-1, with 8 bases matching TRBD2. V lost 8 bases to trimming and J lost 6 bases; unmatched junction nucleotides: 0. Germline V gene data show CDR1 as MNHEY and CDR2 as SVGAGI. The CDR3 sequence is 11 residues long. CDR3: CASAGGNEQFF. CDR3 nucleotides: TGTGCCAGCGCGGGAGGCAATGAGCAGTTCTTC.

The CDR3 reads CAWSVRYEQYF. CDR3 bases: TGTGCCTGGAGTGTCCGTTACGAGCAGTACTTC. This sequence joins TRBV30 and TRBJ2-5; D remains unclear. With the DNA end fitting TRBJ2-7 better, the J assignment may be wrong. Germline V gene sequence: CDR1 GTSNPN, CDR2 SVGIG (reference sequence). The CDR3 runs to 11 residues.

The chain couples TRBV5-4 to TRBJ1-5; tentative D call: TRBD1 (5 bases). V shed 1 base and J shed 5 bases, with 10 bases lying between them. The CDR3 spans 14 residues. Germline CDR1 is SGHNT and CDR2 is YYREEE (reference sequence). The CDR3: CASSLWGVDQPQHF. The CDR3 DNA follows: TGTGCCAGCAGCTTGTGGGGGGTCGATCAGCCCCAGCATTTT.

Worth noting for this clone: This sample includes further DNA sequences coding for the same CDR3. The V gene is TRBV7-3, the J gene TRBJ1-1; TRBD1 might be the D (5 bases). Trimming left V 2 bases short and J 4 bases short, with 11 bases between. Germline assignment: CDR1 SGHTA and CDR2 FQGTGA. The CDR3 has 14 residues. The CDR3 region is CASSLGVGGTEAFF. The CDR3 bases are TGTGCCAGCAGCTTAGGTGTGGGGGGCACTGAAGCTTTCTTT.

The chain links TRBV18 to TRBJ1-1; TRBD1 agrees at 7 bases. Per the germline V gene, CDR1 is KGHSH and CDR2 is LQKENI. The CDR3 consists of 15 residues. V shed 4 bases, J shed 0 bases, and the junction held 5 bases outside the gene matches. The CDR3 sequence is CASSRWDSLNTEAFF. CDR3 nucleotide sequence: TGTGCCAGCTCACGCTGGGACAGTCTGAACACTGAAGCTTTCTTT.

V usage is TRBV6-5 and J usage is TRBJ2-7; D is perhaps TRBD1 (6 bases). Germline CDR1 and CDR2: MNHEY and SVGAGI. Trimming shortened V by 5 bases and J by 7 bases, and 15 bases separated the two germline ends. CDR3 length: 13 residues. This chain's CDR3 is CASSRTTGSEQYF. The CDR3 nucleotides read TGTGCCAGCAGTCGGACAACAGGGAGTGAGCAGTACTTC.

The rearrangement links TRBV19 to TRBJ1-5; D is unresolved. V was pared by 3 bases and J by 3 bases, with 12 bases between. There are 15 residues in the CDR3. The germline V gene has CDR1 LNHDA and CDR2 SQIVND (reference sequence). The CDR3 DNA follows: TGTGCCAGTAGTATGGGTGGGCAGCACAATCAGCCCCAGCATTTT. Translated: CASSMGGQHNQPQHF.